Following are 9 T cell receptor beta chains from one sample sequenced in a study of cytomegalovirus exposure and HLA in healthy donors. With 60 Vbeta and 13 Jbeta primers, the PCR was carried out. Generated by immunoSEQ multiplex PCR, the TCRdb table keeps only in-frame clones and is missing some. This table holds around 230,000 clones, almost 80% found once. Sequences were obtained from PBMCs. These receptors came from a male donor in good health and CMV-seronegative.

The chain has TRBV6-4 and TRBJ2-7, with 9 bases that match TRBD2. This CDR3 spans 15 amino acids. CDR1 is MRHNA and CDR2 is SNTAGT in the germline V gene. The J segment lost 0 bases and the V segment lost 0 bases, leaving 0 bases of the junction unmatched. For the CDR3, the DNA is TGTGCCAGCAGTGACTCTAGCGGGGGCTCCTACGAGCAGTACTTC. This translates into CASSDSSGGSYEQYF.

The chain carries TRBV5-1 and TRBJ1-4, with 9 bases that match TRBD1. The V gene end was trimmed by 2 bases and the J gene end by 8 bases; junction bases not matched to a gene: 4. The CDR3 has 14 amino acids. The V gene's germline CDR1 is SGHRS and CDR2 YFSETQ. CDR3 residues: CASSLQGAEEKLFF. Here the CDR3 DNA reads TGCGCCAGCAGCTTACAGGGGGCAGAGGAAAAACTGTTTTTT. The full variable domain, its missing parts supplied by reference TRBV5-1 and TRBJ1-4, is KAGVTQTPRYLIKTRGQQVTLSCSPISGHRSVSWYQQTPGQGLQFLFEYFSETQRNKGNFPGRFSGRQFSNSRSEMNVSTLELGDSALYLCASSLQGAEEKLFFGSGTQLSVL.

The genes are TRBV6-6 and TRBJ2-3; D is possibly TRBD1 (6 bases). CDR1 MNHNY and CDR2 SVGAGI come from the germline V gene (reference sequence). The CDR3 totals 12 residues. V was cut by 6 bases and J by 8 bases, with 12 bases left in between. CDR3 loop: CASSSGEATQYF. The CDR3 DNA reads as TGTGCCAGCAGCTCAGGGGAAGCTACGCAGTATTTT.

Ten or more counts support this clone. The rearrangement uses TRBV6-1 and TRBJ1-5; 7 bases are a match to TRBD1. Germline trimming cut 6 bases from V and 2 bases from J; bases unmatched to any gene: 1. The CDR3 length is 13 residues. The germline V gene has CDR1 MNHNS and CDR2 SASEGT. CDR3 in amino acids: CASRGTGNQPQHF. The CDR3 nucleotides are TGTGCCAGCAGGGGGACAGGCAATCAGCCCCAGCATTTT.

This chain joins TRBV19 and TRBJ2-1, with a weak D call TRBD2 (7 bases). Trimming shortened V by 2 bases and J by 4 bases, and 18 bases separated the two germline ends. Per germline, CDR1 LNHDA and CDR2 SQIVND (reference sequence). The CDR3 is made up of 17 amino acids. CDR3 sequence: CASSILGGGLGYNEQFF. The CDR3 coding sequence is TGTGCCAGTAGTATACTTGGGGGGGGCCTAGGATACAATGAGCAGTTCTTC.

The gene calls are TRBV5-6 and TRBJ1-1; 9 nucleotides align to TRBD1. Trimming at V came to 2 bases and at J to 8 bases, leaving 7 bases not matched to a gene. Germline-derived CDR1 and CDR2 are SGHDT and YYEEEE. The CDR3 contains 14 residues. The CDR3 loop reads CASSFVTGGGEAFF. In DNA form, the CDR3 reads TGTGCCAGCAGCTTCGTGACAGGGGGGGGAGAAGCTTTCTTT.

This clone has a handful of counts. This chain uses TRBV6-1 with TRBJ2-3, with D perhaps matching TRBD1 (5 bases). Trimming left V 2 bases short and J 5 bases short, with 8 bases between. The germline V gene encodes CDR1 MNHNS and CDR2 SASEGT. The CDR3 has 13 amino acids. The CDR3, as DNA: TGTGCCAGCAGTGAATTAAGGGGAGATACGCAGTATTTT. It codes for CASSELRGDTQYF.

The chain joins TRBV28 to TRBJ1-2; 7 positions match TRBD1. The CDR3 runs to 14 residues. The trim removed 4 bases at V and 3 bases at J, leaving 5 bases unmatched. Germline CDR1 is MDHEN and CDR2 is SYDVKM. CDR3 coding DNA: TGTGCCAGCAGTTCAGGGGGAGAGGACTATGGCTACACCTTC. Translating gives CASSSGGEDYGYTF.

The gene calls are TRBV9 and TRBJ1-1; 10 bases match TRBD1. The V gene end was trimmed by 1 base and the J gene end by 5 bases; junction bases not matched to a gene: 8. This CDR3 spans 16 amino acids. Germline V gene data show CDR1 as SGDLS and CDR2 as YYNGEE. DNA of the CDR3: TGTGCCAGCAGCGTATTAACCGGGACAGGGGAAACTGAAGCTTTCTTT. This gives the protein CASSVLTGTGETEAFF.